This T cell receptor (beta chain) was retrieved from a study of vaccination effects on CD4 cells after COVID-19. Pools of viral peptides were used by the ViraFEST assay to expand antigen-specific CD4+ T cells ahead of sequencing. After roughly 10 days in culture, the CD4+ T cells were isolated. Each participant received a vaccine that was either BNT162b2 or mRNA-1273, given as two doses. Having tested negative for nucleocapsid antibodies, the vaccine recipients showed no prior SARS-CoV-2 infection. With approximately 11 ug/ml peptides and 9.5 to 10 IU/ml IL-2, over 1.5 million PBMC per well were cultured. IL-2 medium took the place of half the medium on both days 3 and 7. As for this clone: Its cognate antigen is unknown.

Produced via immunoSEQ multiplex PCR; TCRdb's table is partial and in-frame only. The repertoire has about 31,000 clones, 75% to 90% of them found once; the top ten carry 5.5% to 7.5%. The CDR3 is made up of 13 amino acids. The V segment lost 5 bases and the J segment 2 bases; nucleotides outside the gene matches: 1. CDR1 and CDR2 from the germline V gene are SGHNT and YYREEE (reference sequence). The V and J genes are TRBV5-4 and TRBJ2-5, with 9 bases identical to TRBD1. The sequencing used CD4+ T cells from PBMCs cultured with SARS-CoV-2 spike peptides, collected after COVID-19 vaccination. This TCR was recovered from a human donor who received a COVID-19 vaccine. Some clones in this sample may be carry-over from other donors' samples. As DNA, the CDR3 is TGTGCCAGCAGGGGACAGGGTCAAGAGACCCAGTACTTC. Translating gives CASRGQGQETQYF.